This TCR beta chain was documented in a study of T cell repertoires in cytomegalovirus infection. Study background: Use of recently identified HLA-C-restricted and well-studied HLA-B-restricted CMV epitopes was part of the study.

TCRdb reprocessed the reads with MiXCR, giving one entry per CDR3 protein. In the table there are some 920,000 distinct CDR3 sequences, roughly 30% of which are singletons. Study-wide results and caveats: Cumulative frequency (of public TCR beta family members) identified carriers of CMV plus the relevant HLA.

Germline CDR1 SQVTM, CDR2 ANQGSEA. The CDR3 length is 13 residues. This clonotype appeared a few times. What it binds is unknown. Sequenced here: cultured CD8+ T cells from PBMCs, sampled from culture after CMV antigen stimulation. The receptor's source is a human donor in good health (CMV status not recorded). Some clones in this sample may be carry-over from other donors' samples. This chain uses TRBV29-1 with TRBJ2-2; a possible D gene is TRBD1 (5 bases). The CDR3 region is CSGSVPGTGELFF. CDR3 DNA sequence: TGCAGTGGCTCCGTTCCAGGGACCGGGGAGCTGTTTTTT.